The text below deals with one T cell receptor beta chain. Germline CDR1 KGHSH, CDR2 LQKENI. V was pared by 2 bases and J by 3 bases, with 16 bases between. This CDR3 comprises 16 residues. This record belongs to a study of shared clonotypes between healthy human individuals. Study in general: Three plates were used per donor for CD4 naive, three for CD4 memory, two for CD8 naive and one for CD8 memory.

Each subset's genomic DNA was split evenly across several immunoSEQ plates. Profiled with immunoSEQ multiplex PCR; TCRdb holds only in-frame clones, not every one. Of roughly 2.2 million clones in the sample, 85% to 95% were seen once. The TCR was taken from a man younger than 30 in good health. Some clones in this sample may be carry-over from other donors' samples. The chain couples TRBV18 to TRBJ1-2, with D hard to call. Source material: naive CD4+ T cells from PBMCs. Subset noted: CD45RA+ positively selected. The CDR3 region is CASSPSKALQDYGYTF. Written as DNA, the CDR3 is TGTGCCAGCTCACCAAGTAAGGCGCTCCAGGACTATGGCTACACCTTC.